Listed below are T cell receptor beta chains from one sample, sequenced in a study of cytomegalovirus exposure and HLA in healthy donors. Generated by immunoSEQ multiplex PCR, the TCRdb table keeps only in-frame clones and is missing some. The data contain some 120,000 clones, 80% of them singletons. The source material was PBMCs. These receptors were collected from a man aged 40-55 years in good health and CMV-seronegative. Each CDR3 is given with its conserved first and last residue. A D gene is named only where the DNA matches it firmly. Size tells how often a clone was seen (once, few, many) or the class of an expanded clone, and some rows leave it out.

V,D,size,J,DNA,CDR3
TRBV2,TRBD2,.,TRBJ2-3,TGTGCCAGCAGTGAAGCGCAGGCTAGCGGGGGGGCGTATACGCAGTATTTT,CASSEAQASGGAYTQYF
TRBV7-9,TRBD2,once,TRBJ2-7,TGTGCCAGCAGCTGGCTAGCGGGAGACGGGCAGTACTTC,CASSWLAGDGQYF
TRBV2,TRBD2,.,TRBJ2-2,TGTGCCAGCAGACCACTAGCGGGGGGGCCCGGGGAGCTGTTTTTT,CASRPLAGGPGELFF
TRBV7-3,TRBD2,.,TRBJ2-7,TGTGCCAGCAGCCCCCGGGGTAGCGGGGGATCCTACGAGCAGTACTTC,CASSPRGSGGSYEQYF
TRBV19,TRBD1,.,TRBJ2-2,TGTGCCAGTAATCGGGACAGGAGATCCGGGGAGCTGTTTTTT,CASNRDRRSGELFF
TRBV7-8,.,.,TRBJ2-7,TGTGCCAGCAGCTTCCTAGGGGGATATGAGCAGTACTTC,CASSFLGGYEQYF
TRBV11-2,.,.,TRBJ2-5,TGTGCCAGCAGCTTAGATAGCCAGGGTTCAGAGACCCAGTACTTC,CASSLDSQGSETQYF
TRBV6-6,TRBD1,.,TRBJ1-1,TGTGCCACCAGGGCAGGGGGGAACACTGAAGCTTTCTTT,CATRAGGNTEAFF
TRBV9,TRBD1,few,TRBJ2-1,TGTGCCAGCAGCTCCGGGACAGGGTGCAATGAGCAGTTCTTC,CASSSGTGCNEQFF
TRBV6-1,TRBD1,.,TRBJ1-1,TGTGCCAGCAGTGAAGATTGGACAGGGAGGAACACTGAAGCTTTCTTT,CASSEDWTGRNTEAFF
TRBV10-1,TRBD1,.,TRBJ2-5,TGCGCCAGCAGTGAGGGGGGCAGGGGGCGCCGCGAGACCCAGTACTTC,CASSEGGRGRRETQYF
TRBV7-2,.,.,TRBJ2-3,TGTGCCAGCAGCTTAGTGCCAGGGTCTAGCACAGATACGCAGTATTTT,CASSLVPGSSTDTQYF
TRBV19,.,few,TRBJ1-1,TGTGCCAGTAGTATTACAGGGAACACTGAAGCTTTCTTT,CASSITGNTEAFF
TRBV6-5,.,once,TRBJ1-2,TGTGCCAGCAGGCTAGGAATTCTCTATGGCTACACCTTC,CASRLGILYGYTF
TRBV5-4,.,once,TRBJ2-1,TGTGCCAGCAGCTTCGGGGGGCCACAGAGCAATGAGCAGTTCTTC,CASSFGGPQSNEQFF
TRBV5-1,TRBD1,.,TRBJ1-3,TGCGCCAGGGTTTTAAGGACAGGCCTTGGTGGAAACACCATATATTTT,CARVLRTGLGGNTIYF
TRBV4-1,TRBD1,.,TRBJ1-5,TGCGCCAGCAGCCCAGGACAGGGAGGTCAGCCCCAGCATTTT,CASSPGQGGQPQHF
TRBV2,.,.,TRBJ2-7,TGTGCCAGCTTAAGGGCTAGCGACTCCGAGCAGTACTTC,CASLRASDSEQYF
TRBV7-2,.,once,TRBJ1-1,TGTGCCAGCAGCTCGGCGGGAATGAACACTGAAGCTTTCTTT,CASSSAGMNTEAFF
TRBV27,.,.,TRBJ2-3,TGTGCCAGCAGTTTATCGAGGGTAGATACGCAGTATTTT,CASSLSRVDTQYF
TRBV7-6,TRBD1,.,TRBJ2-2,TGTGCCAGCAGCGACACTGGGACAGCGAGAATGAACACCGGGGAGCTGTTTTTT,CASSDTGTARMNTGELFF
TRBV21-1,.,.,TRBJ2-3,TGTGCCAGCAGCTCTTTGGATACGCAGTATTTT,CASSSLDTQYF
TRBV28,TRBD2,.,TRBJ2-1,TGTGCCAGCAGTTTAGGGGTAGCGGGAGGTGATGAGCAGTTCTTC,CASSLGVAGGDEQFF
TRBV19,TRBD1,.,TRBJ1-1,TGTGCCAGCCGGAGGGGACAGGGCTCCACTGAAGCTTTCTTT,CASRRGQGSTEAFF
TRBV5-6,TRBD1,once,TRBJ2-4,TGTGCCAGCAGCTTCACCTCGGGACAGGAGAACTTC,CASSFTSGQENF
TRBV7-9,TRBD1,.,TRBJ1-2,TGTGCCAGCAGCTTAGGCAGGGGGAGGTATGGCTACACCTTC,CASSLGRGRYGYTF
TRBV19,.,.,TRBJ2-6,TGTGCCAGTAGTATGGCCTCTGGGGCCAACGTCCTGACTTTC,CASSMASGANVLTF
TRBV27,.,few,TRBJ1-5,TGTGCCAGCAGTAGTTCCGACAGCCTAAAGGGGCCCCAGCATTTT,CASSSSDSLKGPQHF
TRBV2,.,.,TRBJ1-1,TGTGCCAGCAGTGAGCCAGGCGAAGCTTTCTTT,CASSEPGEAFF
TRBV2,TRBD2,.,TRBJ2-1,TGTGCCAGCAGCGGACTAGCCTACAATGAGCAGTTCTTC,CASSGLAYNEQFF
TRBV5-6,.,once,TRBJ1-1,TGTGCCAGCAGCCTCACTAAGGGGGCTGAAGCTTTCTTT,CASSLTKGAEAFF
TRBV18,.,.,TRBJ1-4,TGTGCCAGCTCATTATGGCCAGGGGCTGGTAATGAAAAACTGTTTTTT,CASSLWPGAGNEKLFF
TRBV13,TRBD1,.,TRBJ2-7,TGTGCCAGCAGCAAGACAGGGGGCCTCTACGAGCAGTACTTC,CASSKTGGLYEQYF
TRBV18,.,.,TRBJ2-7,TGTGCCAGCTCACCGGCGGTGATGGTATACGAGCAGTACTTC,CASSPAVMVYEQYF
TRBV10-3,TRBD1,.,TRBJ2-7,TGTGCCATCAGTGAGGGAGGACCGGGACAGGGTTACGAGCAGTACTTC,CAISEGGPGQGYEQYF
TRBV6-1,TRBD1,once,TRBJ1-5,TGTGCCAGCTCAATGACAGGGAGTAGCAATCAGCCCCAGCATTTT,CASSMTGSSNQPQHF
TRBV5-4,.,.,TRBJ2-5,TGTGCCAGCAGCTCCGCAGGACTCCTCCCAGGGACCCAGTACTTC,CASSSAGLLPGTQYF
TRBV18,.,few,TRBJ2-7,TGTGCCAGCTCACCGGGGGGCGAGCAGTACTTC,CASSPGGEQYF
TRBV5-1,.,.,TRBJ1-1,TGCGCCAGCAGCTTGTGGGGGGACACTGAAGCTTTCTTT,CASSLWGDTEAFF
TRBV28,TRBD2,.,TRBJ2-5,TGTGCCAGCAGGCCCGCGGGGGGCGGGGAGACCCAGTACTTC,CASRPAGGGETQYF
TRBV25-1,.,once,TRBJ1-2,TGTGCCAGCAGCCAGGGGACCAACTATGGCTACACCTTC,CASSQGTNYGYTF
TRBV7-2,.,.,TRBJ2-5,TGTGCCAGCAGCTTAGACGGTAGCCGAAGACAAGAGACCCAGTACTTC,CASSLDGSRRQETQYF
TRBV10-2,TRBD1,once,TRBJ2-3,TGCGCCAGCAGTGATCAGGGGGCGCGGGGAGATACGCAGTATTTT,CASSDQGARGDTQYF
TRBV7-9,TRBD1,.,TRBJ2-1,TGTGCCAGCAGCTTAGCCCCCGCGGGACAGGGAAAACAGTTCTTC,CASSLAPAGQGKQFF
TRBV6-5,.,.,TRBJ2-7,TGTGCCAGTTGCCGGGGGGCGTCCTACGAGCAGTACTTC,CASCRGASYEQYF
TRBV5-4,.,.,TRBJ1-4,TGTGCCAGCAGCTTGGAGGGCAGGGTAGATGAAAAACTGTTTTTT,CASSLEGRVDEKLFF
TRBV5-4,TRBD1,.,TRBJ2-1,TGTGCCAGCAGCCAAACACCGGGACAGGGGGCTAGGGAGCAGTTCTTC,CASSQTPGQGAREQFF